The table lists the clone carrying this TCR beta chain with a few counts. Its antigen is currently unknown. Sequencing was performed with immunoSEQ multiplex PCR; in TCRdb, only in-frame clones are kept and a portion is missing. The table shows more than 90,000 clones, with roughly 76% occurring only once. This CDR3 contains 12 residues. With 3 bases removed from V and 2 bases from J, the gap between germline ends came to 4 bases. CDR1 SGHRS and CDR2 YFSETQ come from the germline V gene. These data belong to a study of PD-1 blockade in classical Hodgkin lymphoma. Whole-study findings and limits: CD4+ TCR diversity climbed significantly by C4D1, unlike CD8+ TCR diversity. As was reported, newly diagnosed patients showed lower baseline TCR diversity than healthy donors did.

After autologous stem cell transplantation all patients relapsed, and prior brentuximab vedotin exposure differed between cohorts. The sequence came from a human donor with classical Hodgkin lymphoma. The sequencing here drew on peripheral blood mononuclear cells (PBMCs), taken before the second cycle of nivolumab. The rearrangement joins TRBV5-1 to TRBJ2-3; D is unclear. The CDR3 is CASSSPTDTQYF. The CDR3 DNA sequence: TGCGCCAGCAGCTCACCCACAGATACGCAGTATTTT.